This is a list of T cell receptor beta chains from one sample in a study of early T cells in non-severe SARS-CoV-2 infection. MiXCR, run by TCRdb on the 5' RACE reads, gives a single entry per CDR3 protein. The table shows more than 90,000 distinct CDR3 sequences, with approximately 10% occurring only once. The sample comprised whole blood. All receptors derive from an adult who was a healthcare worker with PCR-confirmed SARS-CoV-2 infection or an uninfected control (not recorded which). Each CDR3 is given with its conserved first and last residue. The D gene is left open where the match is weak. Not every row has a clone size; where given, it reads once, few, many or a size class.

>TRBV5-1|NA|TRBJ2-3|many
TGCGCCAGCGCTAACGGGGACTCCACAGATACGCAGTATTTT
CASANGDSTDTQYF
>TRBV4-1|NA|TRBJ2-5|few
TGCGCCAGCAGCCAAGTGACCGGGGACGGGGAGACCCAGTACTTC
CASSQVTGDGETQYF
>TRBV29-1|TRBD1|TRBJ2-7|few
TGCAGCGTTAGGACAGGGAGGAGGGAGCAGTACTTC
CSVRTGRREQYF
>TRBV3-1|TRBD1|TRBJ1-2|many
TGTGCCAGCAGCCAGGGTGTATTCCGGGACAGGGGGCGAAAGGAAAACTATGGCTACACCTTC
CASSQGVFRDRGRKENYGYTF
>TRBV25-1|TRBD1|TRBJ1-1|NA
TGTGCCAGCAGTGCCACGGACAGGTTGAACACTGAAGCTTTCTTT
CASSATDRLNTEAFF
>TRBV5-1|NA|TRBJ1-6|many
TGCGCCAGCAGCTTGGGAACCAGGGCGGATTCACCCCTCCACTTT
CASSLGTRADSPLHF
>TRBV5-4|NA|TRBJ1-5|many
TGTGCCAGCAGCTTGGGTGCGAATCAGCCCCAGCATTTT
CASSLGANQPQHF
>TRBV11-2|NA|TRBJ2-3|NA
TGTGCCAGCAGCTTAGTACAGGTTAGCACAGATACGCAGTATTTT
CASSLVQVSTDTQYF
>TRBV6-5|NA|TRBJ1-1|NA
TGTGCCAGCAAGGGACATCCTGAAGCTTTCTTT
CASKGHPEAFF
>TRBV24-1|NA|TRBJ2-7|few
TGTGCCACCAGTGATTCCGGACAGCTCCCGGGACTCTCCTACGAGCAGTACTTC
CATSDSGQLPGLSYEQYF
>TRBV7-9|NA|TRBJ2-3|few
TGTGCCAGCAGCTCCTACAGGAGCCGCACAGATACGCAGTATTTT
CASSSYRSRTDTQYF
>TRBV4-1|TRBD2|TRBJ2-1|few
TGCGCCAGCAGCTCCCATAGCGGGAGTTACCCCGATGAGCAGTTCTTC
CASSSHSGSYPDEQFF
>TRBV30|TRBD2|TRBJ2-2|few
TGTGCCTGGGCCCTAGCGGGAGGGCCTATCGGGGAGCTGTTTTTT
CAWALAGGPIGELFF
>TRBV9|TRBD2|TRBJ2-1|few
TGTGCCAGCAGCCCAACTAGCGGGAGGAATGAGCAGTTCTTC
CASSPTSGRNEQFF
>TRBV4-1|NA|TRBJ2-5|few
TGCGCCAGCAGCCAATACGACACTAAACAAGAGACCCAGTACTTC
CASSQYDTKQETQYF
>TRBV19|NA|TRBJ2-2|NA
TGTGCCAGTACCGGGAGAAGGTCTACCGGGGAGCTGTTTTTT
CASTGRRSTGELFF
>TRBV24-1|TRBD1|TRBJ1-2|NA
TGTGCCACCAGTGATGGGGGGACAGGAATTTATGGCTACACCTTC
CATSDGGTGIYGYTF
>TRBV11-2|NA|TRBJ2-3|NA
TGTGCCAGCAGCTTAGATCCGGCAGATACGCAGTATTTT
CASSLDPADTQYF
>TRBV29-1|TRBD2|TRBJ2-1|NA
TGCAGCGCGGCCAGGACTAGCGGGAGCTATGAGCAGTTCTTC
CSAARTSGSYEQFF
>TRBV9|NA|TRBJ2-2|few
TGTGCCAGCAGCCCCCAAGCAGTGGGCTACACCGGGGAGCTGTTTTTT
CASSPQAVGYTGELFF
>TRBV12-3/TRBV12-4|NA|TRBJ2-2|many
TGTGCCAGCAGGCGGGACAGTTACACCGGGGAGCTGTTTTTT
CASRRDSYTGELFF
>TRBV18|TRBD1|TRBJ2-5|many
TGTGCCAGCTCACCCCGGGACAGGGGGTTACAAGAGACCCAGTACTTC
CASSPRDRGLQETQYF
>TRBV7-8|TRBD2|TRBJ2-3|NA
TGTGCCAGCCGAGGGACTACAATACCTCGCACAGATACGCAGTATTTT
CASRGTTIPRTDTQYF
>TRBV6-5|NA|TRBJ1-5|NA
TGTGCCAGCAAACTGGGACCGCTCAATCAGCCCCAGCATTTT
CASKLGPLNQPQHF
>TRBV20-1|NA|TRBJ2-3|many
TGCAGTGCTGGTGGACACCCTGCGGGAAGCACAGATACGCAGTATTTT
CSAGGHPAGSTDTQYF
>TRBV25-1|TRBD2|TRBJ2-1|many
TGTGCCAGCAGTGATATTGAACTAGCGGGGGGCAATGAGCAGTTCTTC
CASSDIELAGGNEQFF
>TRBV20-1|NA|TRBJ2-1|NA
TGCAGTGCTAGAGGCCCGGCGGAGCAGTTCTTC
CSARGPAEQFF
>TRBV4-2|NA|TRBJ1-1|few
TGTGCCAGCAGCCCCATGATGAGGGCCGGGGGCGATTTCTTT
CASSPMMRAGGDFF
>TRBV15|NA|TRBJ2-7|many
TGTGCCACCAGCTCCCACAGCCGGGGCGAGCAGTACTTC
CATSSHSRGEQYF
>TRBV25-1|NA|TRBJ1-1|few
TGTGCCAGCAGTGAAGGTGGAAGGGGCGCGGGCACTGAAGCTTTCTTT
CASSEGGRGAGTEAFF
>TRBV2|NA|TRBJ2-5|NA
TGTGCCAGCAATAGGGAACTTAAGGAGACCCAGTACTTC
CASNRELKETQYF
>TRBV12-3/TRBV12-4|TRBD1|TRBJ1-3|few
TGTGCCAGCAGTGTCCGGGACAGGGGGCTCGGAAACACCATATATTTT
CASSVRDRGLGNTIYF
>TRBV7-2|TRBD2|TRBJ2-3|NA
TGTGCCAGCAGCACCCGACTAGCTAGTCCAGATACGCAGTATTTT
CASSTRLASPDTQYF
>TRBV7-9|NA|TRBJ2-3|NA
TGTGCCAGCAGCTTAGGCAGGAGCACAGATACGCAGTATTTT
CASSLGRSTDTQYF
>TRBV6-1|TRBD2|TRBJ2-1|many
TGTGCCAGCAGCCTGCTGGGGGGACTAGCGCCATTAGTTTCCTACAATGAGCAGTTCTTC
CASSLLGGLAPLVSYNEQFF
>TRBV6-2/TRBV6-3|NA|TRBJ2-7|NA
TGTGCCAGCAGTTACTTCCCCCCCGAGCAGTACTTC
CASSYFPPEQYF
>TRBV6-2/TRBV6-3|TRBD1|TRBJ2-3|few
TGTGCCAGCAGTTACTCAGGGGGCCGGACAGATACGCAGTATTTT
CASSYSGGRTDTQYF
>TRBV12-3/TRBV12-4|TRBD1|TRBJ2-7|NA
TGTGCCAGCAGTGACCGGGACAGGGAAATATCCTACGAGCAGTACTTC
CASSDRDREISYEQYF
>TRBV20-1|NA|TRBJ2-1|once
TGCGGTGCTAGTGACGGGAAATCGAATGAGCAGTTCTTC
CGASDGKSNEQFF
>TRBV28|NA|TRBJ1-5|NA
TGTGCCAGCAGGCCTCCGCTTCAGCCCCAGCATTTT
CASRPPLQPQHF
>TRBV2|TRBD1|TRBJ1-6|many
TGTGCCAGCAGTTGGGGGACAGGGGATAATTCACCCCTCCACTTT
CASSWGTGDNSPLHF
>TRBV10-2|NA|TRBJ2-4|NA
TGCGCCAGCAGTGAACGGAGTGACATTCAGTACTTC
CASSERSDIQYF
>TRBV5-1|TRBD2|TRBJ2-1|few
TGCGCCAGCAGCTTGGAGGCTAGCGGGAGTGTATATGAGCAGTTCTTC
CASSLEASGSVYEQFF
>TRBV11-3|NA|TRBJ2-3|many
TGTGCCAGCAGCTTAGGTTTTGTGTCAGAAACTAGCACAGATACGCAGTATTTT
CASSLGFVSETSTDTQYF
>TRBV29-1|TRBD1|TRBJ1-2|few
TGCAGCGTTGAGAGTCAGGGGGACTATGGCTACACCTTC
CSVESQGDYGYTF
>TRBV6-2/TRBV6-3|TRBD1|TRBJ2-7|NA
TGTGCCAGCAGTACACCCGGGACAGGCATCGAGCAGTACTTC
CASSTPGTGIEQYF
>TRBV5-1|NA|TRBJ2-3|few
TGCGCCAGCAGCTCATTTAGCACAGATACGCAGTATTTT
CASSSFSTDTQYF
>TRBV4-2|NA|TRBJ1-6|few
TGTGCCAGCAGCCTCCAGGAGACAGCCCCCAATTCACCCCTCCACTTT
CASSLQETAPNSPLHF
>TRBV28|NA|TRBJ1-6|NA
TGTGCCAGCAGTTTATATACCGGGGACCGGAATTCACCCCTCCACTTT
CASSLYTGDRNSPLHF
>TRBV7-9|NA|TRBJ1-1|NA
TGTGCCAGCAGCCGGGCCCGGAGTCTCGGGGCTGAAGCTTTCTTT
CASSRARSLGAEAFF
>TRBV29-1|NA|TRBJ2-5|NA
TGCAGCGTTGAGTTGGCGGAGACCCAGTACTTC
CSVELAETQYF
>TRBV2|NA|TRBJ1-6|many
TGTGCCAGCAGTGAGCAGGCAGGGGTAGGGTCACCCCTCCACTTT
CASSEQAGVGSPLHF
>TRBV9|NA|TRBJ1-2|NA
TGTGCCAGCAGCCGGCAGCCGTTTAACTATGGCTACACCTTC
CASSRQPFNYGYTF
>TRBV14|NA|TRBJ2-2|few
TGTGCCAGCAGCCACGGCCTGAACACCGGGGAGCTGTTTTTT
CASSHGLNTGELFF
>TRBV3-1|NA|TRBJ1-1|NA
TGTGCCAGCAGCCAGGACAGCCTGAACACTGAAGCTTTCTTT
CASSQDSLNTEAFF
>TRBV5-1|NA|TRBJ1-2|few
TGCGCCAGCAGCTCCCGGCAGGGCTCTGGCTACACCTTC
CASSSRQGSGYTF
>TRBV18|NA|TRBJ2-7|NA
TGTGCCAGCTCATCAAGGGTGGCAGGGGCTATCTACGAGCAGTACTTC
CASSSRVAGAIYEQYF
>TRBV5-3|NA|TRBJ1-5|few
TGTGCCAGAAGCCCCGCGGAGGATAGCAATCAGCCCCAGCATTTT
CARSPAEDSNQPQHF